Included here is one T cell receptor (beta chain) sequence, with context. This entry belongs to a study of blood T cell repertoires in COVID-19. The wider study: Sites in the United States, Italy and Spain provided acute and convalescent COVID-19 samples. Sample material is recorded as cDNA or gDNA derived from T cells, B-cell-depleted T cells, or PBMCs.

In the authors' workflow: Estimates of nucleated cell counts were drawn from the amplification of reference gene primers. The assay was immunoSEQ multiplex PCR, and TCRdb's table has in-frame clones only and misses some. Clone size and the V and J calls come from that table; the DNA yielded D and trimming. The profile shows 200,000 to 300,000 clones, 86% of them singletons. CDR1 SEHNR and CDR2 FQNEAQ come from the germline V gene (reference sequence). Losses at the gene ends were 1 base for V and 4 bases for J; bases not matched to a gene: 6. This CDR3 has 15 amino acids. The specimen sequenced was peripheral blood. This TCR came from a middle-aged man who had recovered from COVID-19. The V gene is TRBV7-9, the J gene TRBJ2-5, with 7 bases matching TRBD1. The chain's CDR3 is CASSLEGTDVETQYF. The CDR3 DNA reads TGTGCCAGCAGCTTAGAAGGGACAGACGTAGAGACCCAGTACTTC.